The rows below give T cell receptor beta chains drawn from one sample of a study of T cell repertoires in cytomegalovirus infection. The antigens of these receptors remain unknown. MiXCR was run by TCRdb on the reads, yielding one entry per CDR3 protein. The data show 450,000 to 650,000 distinct CDR3 sequences, 40% seen once. Specimen: cultured PBMCs, collected from culture after CMV antigen stimulation. The receptor set was obtained from a human donor in good health (CMV status not recorded). Some clones in this sample may be carry-over from other donors' samples. Each CDR3 is given with its conserved first and last residue. The order of the fields is J gene, V gene, clone size, D gene, CDR3 DNA, CDR3 protein. A D gene is named only where the DNA matches it firmly. Size tells how often a clone was seen (once, few, many) or the class of an expanded clone, and some rows leave it out.

j_gene: TRBJ2-2; v_gene: TRBV2; abundance: .; d_gene: .; CDR3nt: TGTGCCAGCAGTGTTACCAGAAACACCGGGGAGCTGTTTTTT; CDR3aa: CASSVTRNTGELFF
j_gene: TRBJ2-3; v_gene: TRBV11-2; abundance: few; d_gene: .; CDR3nt: TGTGCCAGCAGCTTAGTCGGCAGAGAACGGACAGATACGCAGTATTTT; CDR3aa: CASSLVGRERTDTQYF
j_gene: TRBJ1-4; v_gene: TRBV12-3/TRBV12-4; abundance: few; d_gene: TRBD1; CDR3nt: TGTGCCAGCGGACAGGGGCCAGAAAAACTGTTTTTT; CDR3aa: CASGQGPEKLFF
j_gene: TRBJ1-6; v_gene: TRBV12-3/TRBV12-4; abundance: .; d_gene: TRBD1; CDR3nt: TGTGCCAGCAGTCGGACAGGGGTAGCGTCACCCCTCCACTTT; CDR3aa: CASSRTGVASPLHF
j_gene: TRBJ2-1; v_gene: TRBV4-1; abundance: .; d_gene: TRBD2; CDR3nt: TGCGCCAGCAGCCAAGATTTAGCGGGAGGAGACAATGAGCAGTTCTTC; CDR3aa: CASSQDLAGGDNEQFF
j_gene: TRBJ1-4; v_gene: TRBV7-8; abundance: few; d_gene: .; CDR3nt: TGTGCCAGCAGCCCCCTTGGAGCGGAAAAACTGTTTTTT; CDR3aa: CASSPLGAEKLFF
j_gene: TRBJ1-2; v_gene: TRBV12-3/TRBV12-4; abundance: few; d_gene: TRBD1; CDR3nt: TGTGCCAGCAGTCTCTCGGGCAGGGGGAACTATGGCTACACCTTC; CDR3aa: CASSLSGRGNYGYTF
j_gene: TRBJ2-2; v_gene: TRBV19; abundance: few; d_gene: .; CDR3nt: TGTGCCAGTCGTTTGGGGGTCGGGGAGCTGTTTTTT; CDR3aa: CASRLGVGELFF
j_gene: TRBJ2-1; v_gene: TRBV10-3; abundance: .; d_gene: TRBD2; CDR3nt: TGTGCCGCCCGGGGTAGCGGGCATGAGCAGTTCTTC; CDR3aa: CAARGSGHEQFF
j_gene: TRBJ2-5; v_gene: TRBV11-2; abundance: .; d_gene: .; CDR3nt: TGTGCCAGCAGCTTCCAGGCCCGGGGAGAGACCCAGTACTTC; CDR3aa: CASSFQARGETQYF
j_gene: TRBJ1-1; v_gene: TRBV5-1; abundance: few; d_gene: .; CDR3nt: TGCGCCAGCAAGAAATCCAGCGTTATGAACACTGAAGCTTTCTTT; CDR3aa: CASKKSSVMNTEAFF
j_gene: TRBJ1-1; v_gene: TRBV11-2; abundance: .; d_gene: .; CDR3nt: TGTGCCAGCAGCCCGGGCACAAGACTAAGGAACACTGAAGCTTTCTTT; CDR3aa: CASSPGTRLRNTEAFF
j_gene: TRBJ2-4; v_gene: TRBV6-1; abundance: few; d_gene: TRBD2; CDR3nt: TGTGCCAGCAGTGAAGTTAGCGGGGGGCCCCACGACATTCAGTACTTC; CDR3aa: CASSEVSGGPHDIQYF
j_gene: TRBJ1-3; v_gene: TRBV28; abundance: .; d_gene: .; CDR3nt: TGTGCCAGCAGGACCCCCGCAAACACCATATATTTT; CDR3aa: CASRTPANTIYF
j_gene: TRBJ1-1; v_gene: TRBV20-1; abundance: .; d_gene: .; CDR3nt: TGCAGTGCTCCCAGGGTGGGCACTGAAGCTTTCTTT; CDR3aa: CSAPRVGTEAFF
j_gene: TRBJ1-2; v_gene: TRBV11-2; abundance: .; d_gene: TRBD1; CDR3nt: TGTGCCAGCAGCTTATGGCAGGGACAGGGCTATGGCTACACCTTC; CDR3aa: CASSLWQGQGYGYTF
j_gene: TRBJ1-5; v_gene: TRBV20-1; abundance: few; d_gene: .; CDR3nt: TGCAGTGCTAGTTCGGACAGCAATCAGCCCCAGCATTTT; CDR3aa: CSASSDSNQPQHF
j_gene: TRBJ2-3; v_gene: TRBV6-1; abundance: .; d_gene: TRBD2; CDR3nt: TGTGCCAGCAGTGTGCTAGCGGGGGGACTCACAGATACGCAGTATTTT; CDR3aa: CASSVLAGGLTDTQYF
j_gene: TRBJ2-3; v_gene: TRBV30; abundance: once; d_gene: TRBD2; CDR3nt: TGTGCCTGGAGTGTACTTCGAACTAGCGGGACCACAGATACGCAGTATTTT; CDR3aa: CAWSVLRTSGTTDTQYF
j_gene: TRBJ2-2; v_gene: TRBV19; abundance: few; d_gene: .; CDR3nt: TGTGCCAGTACGCCATATGCGAACACCGGGGAGCTGTTTTTT; CDR3aa: CASTPYANTGELFF
j_gene: TRBJ2-7; v_gene: TRBV6-6; abundance: .; d_gene: TRBD2; CDR3nt: TGTGCCAGCAAGCCACTAGCGGGGGCACGCTACGAGCAGTACTTC; CDR3aa: CASKPLAGARYEQYF
j_gene: TRBJ1-6; v_gene: TRBV19; abundance: once; d_gene: .; CDR3nt: TGTGCCAGCACACTGTCAGGGGATTCACCCCTCCACTTT; CDR3aa: CASTLSGDSPLHF
j_gene: TRBJ2-1; v_gene: TRBV7-9; abundance: .; d_gene: TRBD2; CDR3nt: TGTGCCAGCAGCTATGACCGACTAGCGGGTTACAATGAGCAGTTCTTC; CDR3aa: CASSYDRLAGYNEQFF
j_gene: TRBJ2-1; v_gene: TRBV4-3; abundance: few; d_gene: TRBD1; CDR3nt: TGCGCCAGCAGCGCACAGGGGGCGCGGGACAATGAGCAGTTCTTC; CDR3aa: CASSAQGARDNEQFF
j_gene: TRBJ2-1; v_gene: TRBV4-1; abundance: few; d_gene: .; CDR3nt: TGCGCCAGCAGCCAAGAAGGCGGGTCTCTTCGGACCTTC; CDR3aa: CASSQEGGSLRTF
j_gene: TRBJ2-7; v_gene: TRBV7-2; abundance: .; d_gene: .; CDR3nt: TGTGCCAGCAGCTTTACCACAAACGAGCAGTACTTC; CDR3aa: CASSFTTNEQYF
j_gene: TRBJ1-2; v_gene: TRBV11-2; abundance: .; d_gene: .; CDR3nt: TGTGCCAGCAGCGCGAGAAGCTATGGCTACACCTTC; CDR3aa: CASSARSYGYTF
j_gene: TRBJ2-5; v_gene: TRBV7-2; abundance: once; d_gene: .; CDR3nt: TGTGCCAGGAGCTGGGCTGCGGGAGAGACCCAGTACTTC; CDR3aa: CARSWAAGETQYF
j_gene: TRBJ1-5; v_gene: TRBV4-1; abundance: few; d_gene: .; CDR3nt: TGCGCCAGCAGCCCTTATTCGACAGGCATGAGCAATCAGCCCCAGCATTTT; CDR3aa: CASSPYSTGMSNQPQHF
j_gene: TRBJ2-7; v_gene: TRBV20-1; abundance: .; d_gene: TRBD2; CDR3nt: TGCAGTGGGACTAGCGGAGAACCTTACGAGCAGTACTTC; CDR3aa: CSGTSGEPYEQYF
j_gene: TRBJ2-3; v_gene: TRBV19; abundance: .; d_gene: .; CDR3nt: TGTGCCAGTATGCAGGGGTGGAACACAGATACGCAGTATTTT; CDR3aa: CASMQGWNTDTQYF
j_gene: TRBJ2-3; v_gene: TRBV4-3; abundance: .; d_gene: .; CDR3nt: TGCGCCAGCAGCCAAGCACCCTTTAGCACAGATACGCAGTATTTT; CDR3aa: CASSQAPFSTDTQYF
j_gene: TRBJ1-2; v_gene: TRBV29-1; abundance: .; d_gene: TRBD1; CDR3nt: TGCAGCGTCTGGACAGGGGGCTCCGGAGTTTCTGGCTACACCTTC; CDR3aa: CSVWTGGSGVSGYTF
j_gene: TRBJ2-7; v_gene: TRBV4-2; abundance: few; d_gene: .; CDR3nt: TGTGCCAGCAGCCAAGATACTGCCCGGATGGACGAGCAGTACTTC; CDR3aa: CASSQDTARMDEQYF
j_gene: TRBJ2-1; v_gene: TRBV7-2; abundance: few; d_gene: .; CDR3nt: TGTGCCAGCAGCTCCCGGAGGGCTGCCTACAATGAGCAGTTCTTC; CDR3aa: CASSSRRAAYNEQFF
j_gene: TRBJ2-1; v_gene: TRBV7-7; abundance: few; d_gene: TRBD2; CDR3nt: TGTGCCAGCAGCTTAGCCCCCACTAGCGGGCCCCTCAATGAGCAGTTCTTC; CDR3aa: CASSLAPTSGPLNEQFF
j_gene: TRBJ2-1; v_gene: TRBV6-2/TRBV6-3; abundance: .; d_gene: .; CDR3nt: TGTGCCAGCAGTTACTCGACGACAGAAACGGGCATCGATGAGCAGTTCTTC; CDR3aa: CASSYSTTETGIDEQFF
j_gene: TRBJ2-1; v_gene: TRBV6-2/TRBV6-3; abundance: few; d_gene: TRBD2; CDR3nt: TGTGCCAGCAGTTTACCGACTAGCGGGGGGGCCTTCCGGCAGTTCTTC; CDR3aa: CASSLPTSGGAFRQFF
j_gene: TRBJ2-1; v_gene: TRBV7-2; abundance: .; d_gene: .; CDR3nt: TGTGCCAGCAGCTTAGCGGCTAGCACTTACAATGAGCAGTTCTTC; CDR3aa: CASSLAASTYNEQFF
j_gene: TRBJ1-3; v_gene: TRBV2; abundance: .; d_gene: .; CDR3nt: TGTGCCAGCAGTGAGATGGGGGACTCTGGAAACACCATATATTTT; CDR3aa: CASSEMGDSGNTIYF
j_gene: TRBJ1-1; v_gene: TRBV6-2/TRBV6-3; abundance: .; d_gene: TRBD1; CDR3nt: TGTGCCAGCAACGCCGGCCAGTGGACAGGGGCGAACACTGAAGCTTTCTTT; CDR3aa: CASNAGQWTGANTEAFF
j_gene: TRBJ2-7; v_gene: TRBV2; abundance: .; d_gene: .; CDR3nt: TGTGCCAGCAGTGTGGGGTCCCTCTCATACGAGCAGTACTTC; CDR3aa: CASSVGSLSYEQYF
j_gene: TRBJ1-4; v_gene: TRBV6-5; abundance: few; d_gene: .; CDR3nt: TGTGCCAGCAGTTACGCGAGTAGGGAAAAACTGTTTTTT; CDR3aa: CASSYASREKLFF
j_gene: TRBJ1-1; v_gene: TRBV3-1; abundance: .; d_gene: .; CDR3nt: TGTGCCAGCAGCGACCCGGGGGTCGGCACTGAAGCTTTCTTT; CDR3aa: CASSDPGVGTEAFF
j_gene: TRBJ1-1; v_gene: TRBV12-3/TRBV12-4; abundance: .; d_gene: .; CDR3nt: TGTGCCAGCAGTTCAAATACAGGGAGAGCTTTCTTT; CDR3aa: CASSSNTGRAFF
j_gene: TRBJ2-1; v_gene: TRBV7-8; abundance: .; d_gene: .; CDR3nt: TGTGCCAGCAGCCTCATGTATGGGGGACGGACGGTCTACAATGAGCAGTTCTTC; CDR3aa: CASSLMYGGRTVYNEQFF
j_gene: TRBJ2-7; v_gene: TRBV28; abundance: few; d_gene: TRBD2; CDR3nt: TGTGCCAGCAGGAAACCGACTAGCGGGAGTTCCTACGAGCAGTACTTC; CDR3aa: CASRKPTSGSSYEQYF
j_gene: TRBJ1-5; v_gene: TRBV14; abundance: .; d_gene: .; CDR3nt: TGTGCCAGCAGCCAGTCATTATATCAGCCCCAGCATTTT; CDR3aa: CASSQSLYQPQHF
j_gene: TRBJ2-3; v_gene: TRBV7-2; abundance: few; d_gene: TRBD2; CDR3nt: TGTGCCAGCAGACGTGCGGGAGTTAGCACAGATACGCAGTATTTT; CDR3aa: CASRRAGVSTDTQYF
j_gene: TRBJ1-1; v_gene: TRBV3-1; abundance: .; d_gene: .; CDR3nt: TGTGCCAGCAGCCAAGAGGGGCGGAAAGCTTTCTTT; CDR3aa: CASSQEGRKAFF
j_gene: TRBJ2-7; v_gene: TRBV7-2; abundance: few; d_gene: .; CDR3nt: TGTGCCAGCTCCCTCCGCTACGGGGAGTACGAGCAGTACTTC; CDR3aa: CASSLRYGEYEQYF
j_gene: TRBJ1-6; v_gene: TRBV7-2; abundance: .; d_gene: .; CDR3nt: TGTGCCAGCAGCTTAGGACAGGCGATTTATAATTCACCCCTCCACTTT; CDR3aa: CASSLGQAIYNSPLHF
j_gene: TRBJ2-5; v_gene: TRBV10-3; abundance: .; d_gene: .; CDR3nt: TGTGCCATCAGTGAGTCATCGGGGCAAGAGACCCAGTACTTC; CDR3aa: CAISESSGQETQYF
j_gene: TRBJ2-3; v_gene: TRBV11-2; abundance: few; d_gene: TRBD2; CDR3nt: TGTGCCAGCAGAACGGTCGGGACTAGATCAGATACGCAGTATTTT; CDR3aa: CASRTVGTRSDTQYF